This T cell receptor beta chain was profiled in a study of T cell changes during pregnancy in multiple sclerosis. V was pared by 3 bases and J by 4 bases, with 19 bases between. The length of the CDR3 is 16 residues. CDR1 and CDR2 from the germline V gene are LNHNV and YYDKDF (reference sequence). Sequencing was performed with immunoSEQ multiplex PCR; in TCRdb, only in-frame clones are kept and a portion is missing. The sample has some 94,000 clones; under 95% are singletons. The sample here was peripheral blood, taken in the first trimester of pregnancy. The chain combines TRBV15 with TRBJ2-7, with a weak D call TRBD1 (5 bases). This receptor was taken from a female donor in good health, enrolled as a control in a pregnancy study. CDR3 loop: CATSSPTPGRAYEQYF. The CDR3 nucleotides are TGTGCCACCAGCAGTCCCACCCCGGGCAGGGCTTACGAGCAGTACTTC.